One and the same sample provided the 32 T cell receptor beta chains below, sequenced in a study of blood T cells in healthy people across ages. Using a J-beta primer mix together with a sample-barcoded 5' primer, a second PCR was run for roughly 6 to 11 cycles. TCRdb redid the calling of the 5' RACE reads with MiXCR, one entry per CDR3 protein. The sample consists of around 700,000 distinct CDR3 sequences, approximately 25% of them appearing once. This same sample was also taken into another study, of T cells of mothers and their children.

The sequenced sample consisted of blood. The receptors stem from a boy aged 5-17 years in good health.

The rearrangement uses TRBV7-9 and TRBJ2-5; D call uncertain. The J call could be wrong; TRBJ2-7 is a better fit for the DNA end. Per the germline V gene, CDR1 is SEHNR and CDR2 is FQNEAQ (reference sequence). CDR3 length: 11 residues. CDR3 residues: CASSYKDEQYF. The CDR3 region has the DNA TGTGCCAGCAGCTATAAAGACGAGCAGTACTTC.

The chain's CDR3 is CASSLRFRRGGPYEQYF. The CDR3 DNA sequence: TGTGCCAGCAGCTTACGGTTTCGTCGGGGGGGGCCCTACGAGCAGTACTTC. This rearrangement joins TRBV11-3 to TRBJ2-1, with TRBD2 matching 8 bases. Near its end, the DNA agrees better with TRBJ2-7, so the J call may be wrong. This CDR3 has 17 amino acids. Germline V gene lookup returns CDR1 SGHNT and CDR2 YENEEA.

The genes are TRBV29-1 and TRBJ2-3, with TRBD1 identical over 7 bases. CDR1 SQVTM and CDR2 ANQGSEA come from the germline V gene. The CDR3 extends over 12 amino acids. Trimming cost V 3 bases and J 6 bases; bases outside gene matches: 3. The CDR3 region is CSVEGTDDTQYF. DNA for the CDR3: TGCAGCGTTGAGGGGACAGACGATACGCAGTATTTT.

This clonotype was seen a few times. The J gene is TRBJ1-1, the V gene TRBV27; unclear D gene. The V and J ends lost 7 bases and 2 bases respectively, with 11 bases between them. Germline values: CDR1 MNHEY, CDR2 SMNVEV (reference sequence). This CDR3 has 13 residues. This CDR3 reads CASNDGSNTEAFF. CDR3 DNA sequence: TGTGCCAGCAACGACGGTTCAAACACTGAAGCTTTCTTT.

Points on this clonotype: One end of the junction fails to match germline, which may point to a read error. The genes are TRBV6-6 and TRBJ2-1; no clear D gene. Germline V gene lookup returns CDR1 MNHNY and CDR2 SVGAGI (reference sequence). This CDR3 is 14 amino acids long. The CDR3 reads CANSYSTLSYEQFF. For the CDR3, the DNA is TGTGCCAACAGTTACTCTACTCTAAGCTATGAGCAGTTCTTC.

This chain connects TRBV3-1 to TRBJ1-4; 7 bases fit TRBD1. Germline V gene data show CDR1 as LGHDT and CDR2 as YNNKEL (reference sequence). With V trimmed by 6 bases and J by 2 bases, 18 bases remained unmatched. CDR3 size: 19 residues. Written as DNA, the CDR3 is TGTGCCAGCAGTCAGGTTGTTCTACAGGGGCTTCTTACTAATGAAAAACTGTTTTTT. Amino acid sequence: CASSQVVLQGLLTNEKLFF.

The V call is TRBV10-3, the J call TRBJ2-5; D is possibly TRBD1 or TRBD2 (5 bases each). Near its end, the DNA agrees better with TRBJ2-1, so the J call may be wrong. Germline V gene lookup returns CDR1 ENHRY and CDR2 SYGVKD. The CDR3 loop spans 12 amino acids. For the CDR3, the DNA is TGTGCCATCAGTGAGTCGCTGGGACAGCAGTTCTTC. Protein product: CAISESLGQQFF.

V is TRBV6-5 and J is TRBJ2-7; D unresolved. The CDR3 contains 16 residues. V dropped 4 bases and J dropped 7 bases, with 23 bases sitting between them. Germline values: CDR1 MNHEY, CDR2 SVGAGI. CDR3 bases: TGTGCCAGCAGTTCCTCGTACGGCAGAGCCAGCCGGGAGCAGTACTTC. This translates into CASSSSYGRASREQYF.

The chain is built from TRBV12-3 or TRBV12-4 and TRBJ2-2, with a possible D match to TRBD1 (6 bases). The CDR3 spans 17 residues. Between the trimmed V and J ends, which lost 7 bases and 4 bases, there was a span of 22 bases. The CDR3: CASNLLGVGAGTGELFF. CDR3 in DNA: TGTGCCAGCAACCTCCTCGGGGTGGGGGCAGGCACCGGGGAGCTGTTTTTT.

This chain uses TRBV12-3 or TRBV12-4 with TRBJ2-1, with 8 bases that match TRBD1. V was clipped by 3 bases and J by 6 bases; unmatched bases: 7. The CDR3 length is 15 residues. CDR3 bases: TGTGCCAGCAGTTTCATCCGGGACAGGCCCAATGAGCAGTTCTTC. Translation gives CASSFIRDRPNEQFF.

This clonotype occurred a few times. V usage is TRBV4-3 and J usage is TRBJ2-1; D unclear. The CDR3 has 12 residues. V dropped 3 bases and J dropped 4 bases, with 4 bases sitting between them. The germline gives CDR1 LGHNA, CDR2 YSLEER. For the CDR3, the DNA is TGCGCCAGCAGCCAGAATTACAATGAGCAGTTCTTC. Amino acid sequence: CASSQNYNEQFF.

The rearrangement uses TRBV6-5 and TRBJ1-5; D is uncertain. This CDR3 region has 14 residues. Trimming stripped 6 bases from V and 9 bases from J, with 18 bases between. Germline V lookup: CDR1 MNHEY, CDR2 SVGAGI. As DNA, the CDR3 is TGTGCCAGCAGCCGTTACAGTAAATCAGGGCCCCAGCATTTT. This translates into CASSRYSKSGPQHF.

This clonotype was observed a handful of times. This chain uses TRBV5-4 with TRBJ1-1, with D possibly TRBD1 on 5 matching bases. V lost 5 bases and J 5 bases, leaving 19 bases between the germline ends. The CDR3 covers 15 residues. Germline CDR1 is SGHNT and CDR2 is YYREEE (reference sequence). The CDR3 coding sequence is TGTGCCAGCAGGCCTGATCTTGGAGGGGTGACTGAAGCTTTCTTT. Its protein product is CASRPDLGGVTEAFF. Complete variable domain (other parts from reference TRBV5-4 and TRBJ1-1): ETGVTQSPTHLIKTRGQQVTLRCSSQSGHNTVSWYQQALGQGPQFIFQYYREEENGRGNFPPRFSGLQFPNYSSELNVNALELDDSALYLCASRPDLGGVTEAFFGQGTRLTVV.

There are a few counts of this clonotype. V is TRBV7-9 and J is TRBJ2-1, with 9 positions matching TRBD2. Germline V CDR1 and CDR2: SEHNR, FQNEAQ (reference sequence). This CDR3 region has 17 residues. V gave up 4 bases and J gave up 7 bases; unmatched junction bases: 14. CDR3 DNA sequence: TGTGCCAGCAGCTATGGGGGCGGGAGGGCCGGAGTTAATGAGCAGTTCTTC. It translates to CASSYGGGRAGVNEQFF.

This clonotype was picked up a small number of times. The chain employs TRBV29-1 and TRBJ2-3, with D possibly matching TRBD2 (5 bases). Germline V gives CDR1 SQVTM, CDR2 ANQGSEA. The CDR3 length is 13 residues. V lost 7 bases to trimming and J lost 4 bases, with 15 bases between them. The CDR3 DNA reads TGCAGCGGTCCGAGCGGATATTCAGATACGCAGTATTTT. It specifies CSGPSGYSDTQYF.

This chain links TRBV28 with TRBJ2-3, with 7 nucleotides matching TRBD1. The V and J ends lost 4 bases and 1 base, in that order; junction bases with no gene match: 5. This CDR3 region has 15 residues. Germline V CDR1 and CDR2: MDHEN, SYDVKM. DNA of the CDR3: TGTGCCAGCAGTTCGACAGGGTCGGGCACAGATACGCAGTATTTT. This sequence encodes CASSSTGSGTDTQYF.

Remarks on this clonotype: The germline gene is not matched at one end of the junction; a read error may be the cause. The rearrangement joins TRBV6-5 to TRBJ1-6; D remains ambiguous. In germline, CDR1 is MNHEY, CDR2 SVGAGI. There are 13 residues in the CDR3. The CDR3: CVSKVGPRSPLHF. CDR3 sequence (DNA): TGTGTCAGCAAAGTAGGACCCCGGTCACCCCTCCACTTT.

The rearrangement links TRBV20-1 to TRBJ2-2; 8 bases fit TRBD1. V shed 0 bases and J 6 bases; nucleotides not matched to a gene: 12. The CDR3 contains 17 residues. Germline CDR1 DFQATT, CDR2 SNEGSKA (reference sequence). The CDR3 sequence is CSAREESGRGQSGELFF. For the CDR3, the DNA is TGCAGTGCTAGAGAGGAGTCCGGCAGGGGGCAGTCCGGGGAGCTGTTTTTT.

The chain joins TRBV6-2 or TRBV6-3 to TRBJ2-5; D may be TRBD1 (5 bases). The CDR3 covers 13 residues. Per germline, CDR1 MNHEY and CDR2 SVGEGT. V lost 3 bases to trimming and J lost 7 bases, with 12 bases between them. CDR3 DNA sequence: TGTGCCAGCAGTTATGACAGCTCAGGGACCCAGTACTTC. Translating it yields CASSYDSSGTQYF.

This clonotype occurred a few times. One end of the junction does not line up with germline, which may come from a read error. The chain links TRBV29-1 to TRBJ2-1; 9 nucleotides agree with TRBD2. The CDR3 is 12 residues long. Germline V CDR1 and CDR2: SQVTM, ANQGSEA. This CDR3 is CSVVWLAGPGIF. Written as DNA, the CDR3 is TGCAGCGTTGTGTGGCTAGCGGGGCCCGGGATCTTC.

This chain links TRBV7-2 with TRBJ1-2, with D unresolved. V gave up 2 bases and J gave up 3 bases, with 13 bases separating them. There are 15 residues in the CDR3. The germline V gene encodes CDR1 SGHTA and CDR2 FQGNSA. The CDR3 DNA follows: TGTGCCAGCAGCTTAACTCCGGACTCTTACTATGGCTACACCTTC. It translates to CASSLTPDSYYGYTF.

Only a few counts were recorded for this clonotype. This chain uses TRBV3-1 with TRBJ2-7, with D perhaps assigned TRBD1 or TRBD2 (5 bases each). V lost 0 bases and J lost 8, with 17 bases in between. This CDR3 contains 15 residues. Germline V gene data show CDR1 as LGHDT and CDR2 as YNNKEL (reference sequence). CDR3 region: CASSQDDWGTGKQYF. The CDR3 bases are TGTGCCAGCAGCCAAGATGACTGGGGCACCGGGAAGCAGTACTTC.

The J gene is TRBJ2-5, the V gene TRBV28; the D is unclear. Trimming cost V 6 bases and J 5 bases, with 16 bases left between them. Germline CDR1 is MDHEN and CDR2 is SYDVKM. The CDR3 covers 14 residues. For the CDR3, the DNA is TGTGCCAGCAGCCAGGACGGGCTCGATGAGACCCAGTACTTC. Translated, it gives CASSQDGLDETQYF. Supplemented by reference TRBV28 and TRBJ2-5, the full variable domain reads DVKVTQSSRYLVKRTGEKVFLECVQDMDHENMFWYRQDPGLGLRLIYFSYDVKMKEKGDIPEGYSVSREKKERFSLILESASTNQTSMYLCASSQDGLDETQYFGPGTRLLVL.

This clonotype was detected a few times. The chain combines TRBV7-9 with TRBJ2-4, with D perhaps assigned TRBD1 or TRBD2 (5 bases each). V was shortened by 5 bases and J by 0 bases, with 11 bases between the two germline ends. The length of the CDR3 is 15 residues. Germline loops: CDR1 SEHNR, CDR2 FQNEAQ (reference sequence). CDR3 DNA: TGTGCCAGCAGCGCATCCGGGACAGCCAAAAACATTCAGTACTTC. It encodes CASSASGTAKNIQYF.

This chain uses TRBV3-1 with TRBJ2-5; D uncertain. This CDR3 is built from 15 residues. Between the trimmed V and J ends, which lost 1 base and 5 bases, there was a span of 14 bases. CDR1 is LGHDT, CDR2 YNNKEL, per germline (reference sequence). The CDR3, as DNA: TGTGCCAGCAGCCAAGGGCTCCCAGGACGCGAGACCCAGTACTTC. Its protein is CASSQGLPGRETQYF.

This clonotype appeared a few times. This chain connects TRBV20-1 to TRBJ2-1; D tentatively fits TRBD1 or TRBD2 (6 bases each). The assigned J gene may be wrong: the sequence end matches TRBJ2-7 better. Looked up from germline, CDR1 is DFQATT and CDR2 is SNEGSKA (reference sequence). CDR3 length: 15 residues. CDR3 sequence: CSARDEAGRGYEQYF. CDR3 bases: TGCAGTGCTAGAGATGAGGCGGGAAGGGGGTACGAGCAGTACTTC.

The chain combines TRBV29-1 with TRBJ1-4; weak D call: TRBD1 (5 bases). Trimming shortened V by 6 bases and J by 6 bases, and 17 bases separated the two germline ends. The germline CDR1 and CDR2 sequences are SQVTM and ANQGSEA. This CDR3 comprises 14 residues. The CDR3 spells CSVHSGIGDEKLFF. In nucleotides, the CDR3 is TGCAGCGTGCACTCCGGGATAGGGGATGAAAAACTGTTTTTT.

This rearrangement joins TRBV7-3 to TRBJ2-1; D gene uncertain. CDR3 size: 13 residues. V was cut by 5 bases and J by 4 bases, with 9 bases left in between. Germline CDR1 SGHTA, CDR2 FQGTGA. In nucleotides, the CDR3 is TGTGCCAGCAGCCCGGCGGATTACAATGAGCAGTTCTTC. Amino acid sequence: CASSPADYNEQFF.

This chain links TRBV6-2 or TRBV6-3 with TRBJ2-5; D is undetermined. Germline V CDR1 and CDR2: MNHEY, SVGEGT. CDR3 length: 15 amino acids. The ends were cut back, 6 bases at V and 1 base at J, with 15 bases in the middle. The CDR3 nucleotides are TGTGCCAGCAGCGCCCGGAGACCTCCCCAAGAGACCCAGTACTTC. Protein: CASSARRPPQETQYF.

This clonotype was recorded a few times. This rearrangement joins TRBV4-3 to TRBJ2-7; TRBD1 matches 10 bases. Per germline, CDR1 LGHNA and CDR2 YSLEER. This CDR3 comprises 16 residues. Unmatched junction bases numbered 5, after V lost 0 bases and J lost 3 bases. The CDR3 loop is CASSQDKGQGFYEQYF. The CDR3 DNA sequence: TGCGCCAGCAGCCAAGATAAGGGACAGGGGTTCTACGAGCAGTACTTC.

This clonotype came up a few times. V is TRBV25-1 and J is TRBJ2-3; no definite D call. Trimming removed 3 bases at V and 3 bases at J, with 10 bases between. This CDR3 spans 14 amino acids. From germline, CDR1 is MGHDK and CDR2 SYGVNS. The CDR3: CASSEHSLTDTQYF. The CDR3 DNA sequence: TGTGCCAGCAGTGAGCACAGTTTGACAGATACGCAGTATTTT.

This clonotype was recorded a few times. The J gene is TRBJ2-7, the V gene TRBV5-1, with D tentatively TRBD1 (5 bases). The CDR3 totals 14 residues. V lost 1 base to trimming and J lost 2 bases, with 10 bases between them. Germline CDR1 reads SGHRS; CDR2 reads YFSETQ. The CDR3 loop is CASSLQGAAYEQYF. DNA for the CDR3: TGCGCCAGCAGCTTGCAAGGGGCAGCCTACGAGCAGTACTTC.